This TCR beta chain stems from a study of shared clonotypes between healthy human individuals. Study context: Per donor, three plates held CD4 naive cells, three held CD4 memory, two held CD8 naive and one held CD8 memory.

The CDR3 extends over 13 amino acids. Germline CDR1 reads MNHNS; CDR2 reads SASEGT. V lost 4 bases and J 6 bases, leaving 13 bases between the germline ends. Data came from immunoSEQ multiplex PCR; TCRdb stores just in-frame clones and leaves some out. The table has about 1.1 million clones, about four fifths seen once. Of note for this clone: The antigen is unknown.

Notes on the study in general: Compared with clonotypes that all four donors shared, non-shared clonotypes had lower generation probabilities.

The chain couples TRBV6-1 to TRBJ2-7; tentative D call: TRBD2 (5 bases). The sample consisted of memory CD4+ T cells from PBMCs. Noted subset: CD45RA-negative fraction. The sequence was collected from a man between 18 and 35 years old in good health. Some clones in this sample may be carry-over from other donors' samples. In nucleotides, the CDR3 is TGTGCCAGCAGTGTATTACGGGGTGGCGAGCAGTACTTC. The encoded protein is CASSVLRGGEQYF.